This T cell receptor beta chain was recorded in a study of blood T cell repertoires in COVID-19. Profiled with immunoSEQ multiplex PCR; TCRdb holds only in-frame clones, not every one. The sample consists of around 380,000 clones, about 80% of them appearing once. V was clipped by 0 bases and J by 5 bases; unmatched bases: 1. From germline, CDR1 is SGHRS and CDR2 YFSETQ. This CDR3 region has 13 residues. In the case of this clone: This CDR3 is also generated by other DNA sequences in the sample.

This clonotype originated in a human donor with acute or convalescent COVID-19. The donor label of this sample is uncertain. The rearrangement joins TRBV5-1 to TRBJ2-5; 7 positions agree with TRBD1. The sample was peripheral blood. DNA for the CDR3: TGCGCCAGCAGCTTGGGAGGGGGCGAGACCCAGTACTTC. This codes for CASSLGGGETQYF.